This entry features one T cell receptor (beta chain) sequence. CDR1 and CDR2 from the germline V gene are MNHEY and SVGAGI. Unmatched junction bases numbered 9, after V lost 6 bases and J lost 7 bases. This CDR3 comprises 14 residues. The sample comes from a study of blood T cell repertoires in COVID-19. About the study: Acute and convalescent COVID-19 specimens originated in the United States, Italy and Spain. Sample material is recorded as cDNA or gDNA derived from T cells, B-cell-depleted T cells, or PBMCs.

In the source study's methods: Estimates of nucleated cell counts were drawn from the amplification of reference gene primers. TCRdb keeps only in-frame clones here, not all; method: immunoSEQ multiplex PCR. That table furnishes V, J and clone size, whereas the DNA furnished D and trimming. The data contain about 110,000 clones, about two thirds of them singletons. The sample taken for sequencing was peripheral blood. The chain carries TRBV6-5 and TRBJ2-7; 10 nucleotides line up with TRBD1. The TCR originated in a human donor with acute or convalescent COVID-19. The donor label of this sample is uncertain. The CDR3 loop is CASRARQGAGEQYF. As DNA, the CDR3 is TGTGCCAGCAGGGCCCGACAGGGGGCGGGGGAGCAGTACTTC.